Listed below are T cell receptor beta chains from one sample, sequenced in a study of T cell responses to AZD1222 COVID-19 vaccine. The repertoire was sequenced with immunoSEQ multiplex PCR; TCRdb's copy has only in-frame clones and lacks some. The repertoire table contains over 130,000 clones. The specimen was peripheral blood. These receptor sequences come from an adult in good health. The CDR3 runs from the conserved cysteine through the conserved F or W. The D gene is left open where the match is weak.

d_call j_call v_call cdr3_aa cdr3_nt
TRBD1 TRBJ1-5 TRBV5-6 CASSEGTARNQPQHF TGTGCCAGCAGCGAAGGGACAGCTCGCAATCAGCCCCAGCATTTT
- TRBJ1-2 TRBV7-2 CASSLSGFGYTF TGTGCCAGCAGCCTCAGTGGTTTTGGCTACACCTTC
- TRBJ1-6 TRBV7-2 CASSPGKHNSPLHF TGTGCCAGCAGCCCGGGGAAGCACAATTCACCCCTCCACTTT
TRBD2 TRBJ2-5 TRBV28 CASSVRTSGQETQYF TGTGCCAGCTCTGTGAGGACTAGCGGACAAGAGACCCAGTACTTC
- TRBJ1-5 TRBV20-1 CSASPRIDQPQHF TGCAGTGCTAGTCCCCGGATCGATCAGCCCCAGCATTTT
- TRBJ1-2 TRBV6-5 CASSSRMANYGYTF TGTGCCAGCAGTTCCAGGATGGCTAACTATGGCTACACCTTC
- TRBJ1-1 TRBV30 CAWSVHMYMNTEAFF TGTGCCTGGAGTGTACACATGTACATGAACACTGAAGCTTTCTTT
- TRBJ2-1 TRBV5-6 CASSRTGRDNEQFF TGTGCCAGCAGTAGGACTGGCAGGGACAATGAGCAGTTCTTC
- TRBJ1-5 TRBV2 CASSDPNQPQHF TGTGCCAGCAGTGATCCCAATCAGCCCCAGCATTTT
- TRBJ1-1 TRBV6-6 CASSYGPTEAFF TGTGCCAGCAGTTACGGTCCCACTGAAGCTTTCTTT
- TRBJ1-2 TRBV7-2 CASSDTVYGYTF TGTGCCAGCAGCGACACGGTCTATGGCTACACCTTC
TRBD1 TRBJ1-1 TRBV6-5 CASSYGDRGNTEAFF TGTGCCAGCAGTTACGGGGACAGGGGGAACACTGAAGCTTTCTTT
TRBD2 TRBJ2-3 TRBV7-3 CASSSQRGRTDTQYF TGTGCCAGCAGCAGCCAGCGGGGTCGCACAGATACGCAGTATTTT
- TRBJ1-2 TRBV6-5 CASSLSAWGGYTF TGTGCCAGCAGCCTATCGGCATGGGGTGGCTACACCTTC
- TRBJ1-5 TRBV7-3 CASSWVFSGQPQHF TGTGCCAGCAGCTGGGTCTTTTCGGGTCAGCCCCAGCATTTT
- TRBJ1-2 TRBV7-8 CASSPGDGPYGYTF TGTGCCAGCAGCCCAGGGGACGGCCCCTATGGCTACACCTTC
- TRBJ2-3 TRBV5-1 CASSLGGRGSPTDTQYF TGCGCCAGCAGCTTGGGTGGCAGGGGAAGCCCAACAGATACGCAGTATTTT
- TRBJ2-6 TRBV18 CASSPRLNTGANVLTF TGTGCCAGCTCACCACGGCTAAACACTGGGGCCAACGTCCTGACTTTC
- TRBJ1-1 TRBV19 CASSIWVGTTEAFF TGTGCCAGTAGTATATGGGTCGGAACGACTGAAGCTTTCTTT
- TRBJ1-1 TRBV11-3 CASSLSNRRNTEAFF TGTGCCAGCAGCTTATCAAACAGGAGGAACACTGAAGCTTTCTTT
- TRBJ1-1 TRBV24-1 CATSDLSGAAFF TGTGCCACCAGTGATTTGTCAGGGGCCGCTTTCTTT
- TRBJ1-1 TRBV7-8 CASSLAGLVGTEAFF TGTGCCAGCAGCTTAGCGGGGCTAGTGGGCACTGAAGCTTTCTTT
- TRBJ1-6 TRBV5-1 CASSRDPGESPLHF TGCGCCAGCAGCCGCGACCCAGGGGAATCACCCCTCCACTTT
- TRBJ1-2 TRBV6-5 CASSPLEGHYGYTF TGTGCCAGCAGTCCCCTCGAGGGACACTATGGCTACACCTTC
- TRBJ1-3 TRBV4-3 CASSQDRGTTGNTIYF TGCGCCAGCAGCCAAGACCGGGGGACAACTGGAAACACCATATATTTT
- TRBJ1-5 TRBV5-1 CASSFGDNQPQHF TGCGCCAGCAGCTTCGGGGACAATCAGCCCCAGCATTTT
- TRBJ1-4 TRBV6-1 CASSEWGPREKLFF TGTGCCAGCAGTGAATGGGGTCCCCGGGAAAAACTGTTTTTT
- TRBJ1-5 TRBV5-3 CARSFVTDHSNQPQHF TGTGCCAGAAGCTTCGTGACAGACCATAGCAATCAGCCCCAGCATTTT
TRBD1 TRBJ1-3 TRBV28 CASSLYGQGADTIYF TGTGCCAGCAGTTTATATGGGCAGGGGGCGGACACCATATATTTT
- TRBJ2-2 TRBV5-1 CASSPAPYTGELFF TGCGCCAGCAGCCCCGCACCTTACACCGGGGAGCTGTTTTTT
TRBD2 TRBJ2-1 TRBV28 CASSPRTSGGAVVSNEQFF TGTGCCAGCAGTCCCAGGACTAGCGGGGGGGCTGTCGTCAGCAATGAGCAGTTCTTC